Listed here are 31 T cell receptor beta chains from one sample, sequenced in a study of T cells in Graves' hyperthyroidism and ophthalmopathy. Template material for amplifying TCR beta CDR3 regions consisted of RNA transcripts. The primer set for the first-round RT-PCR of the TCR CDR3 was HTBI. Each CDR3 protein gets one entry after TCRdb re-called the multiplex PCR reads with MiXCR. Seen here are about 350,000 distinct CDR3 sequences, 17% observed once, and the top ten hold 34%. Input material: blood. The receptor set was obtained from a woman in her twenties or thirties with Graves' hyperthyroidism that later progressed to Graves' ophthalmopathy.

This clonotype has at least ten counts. The CDR3 region is CASGTENSPLHF. CDR3 sequence (DNA): TGTGCCTCCGGGACTGAGAATTCACCCCTCCACTTT. The chain has TRBV28 and TRBJ1-6; the D gene is possibly TRBD1 (5 bases). With 11 bases removed from V and 7 bases from J, the gap between germline ends came to 12 bases. The CDR3 is 12 residues long. From germline, CDR1 is MDHEN and CDR2 SYDVKM.

CDR3 in amino acids: CSARLAGARGGELFF. The CDR3 nucleotides read TGCAGTGCTAGATTAGCGGGAGCCCGGGGCGGGGAGCTGTTTTTT. The chain links TRBV20-1 to TRBJ2-2, with 9 positions matching TRBD2. The CDR3 has 15 residues. Losses at the gene ends were 2 bases for V and 7 bases for J; bases not matched to a gene: 8. Germline V gene lookup returns CDR1 DFQATT and CDR2 SNEGSKA (reference sequence).

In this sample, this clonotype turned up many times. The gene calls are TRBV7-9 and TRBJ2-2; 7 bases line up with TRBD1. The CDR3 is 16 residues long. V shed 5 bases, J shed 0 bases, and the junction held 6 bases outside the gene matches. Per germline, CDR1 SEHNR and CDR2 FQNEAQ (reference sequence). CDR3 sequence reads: CASSQWTGANTGELFF. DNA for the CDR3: TGTGCCAGCAGCCAGTGGACAGGAGCGAACACCGGGGAGCTGTTTTTT.

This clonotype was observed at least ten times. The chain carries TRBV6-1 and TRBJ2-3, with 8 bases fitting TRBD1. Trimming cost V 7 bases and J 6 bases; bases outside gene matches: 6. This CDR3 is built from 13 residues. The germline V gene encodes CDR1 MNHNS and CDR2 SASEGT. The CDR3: CASIPDRADTQYF. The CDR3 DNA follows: TGTGCCAGCATCCCGGACAGGGCGGATACGCAGTATTTT.

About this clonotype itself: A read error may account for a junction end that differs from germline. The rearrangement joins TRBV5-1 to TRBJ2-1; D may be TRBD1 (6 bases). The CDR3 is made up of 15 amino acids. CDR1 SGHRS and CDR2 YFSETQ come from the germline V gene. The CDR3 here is CASSAEQGTGGEQFF. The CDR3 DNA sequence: TGTGCCAGCAGCGCCGAACAGGGAACTGGGGGTGAGCAGTTCTTC.

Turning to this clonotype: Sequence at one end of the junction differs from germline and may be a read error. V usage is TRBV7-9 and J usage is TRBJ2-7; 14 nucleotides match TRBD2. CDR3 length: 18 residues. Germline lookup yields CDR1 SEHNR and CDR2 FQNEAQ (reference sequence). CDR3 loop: CAGSKALTSGRVVFEQYF. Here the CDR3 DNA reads TGTGCCGGCAGCAAAGCCCTGACTAGCGGGAGGGTGGTGTTCGAGCAGTACTTC.

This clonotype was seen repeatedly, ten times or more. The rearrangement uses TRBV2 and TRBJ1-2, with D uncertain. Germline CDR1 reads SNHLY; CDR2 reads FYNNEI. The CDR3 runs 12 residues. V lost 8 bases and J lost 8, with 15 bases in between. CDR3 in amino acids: CASSGTAGGYTF. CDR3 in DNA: TGTGCCAGCTCTGGAACAGCGGGCGGCTACACCTTC.

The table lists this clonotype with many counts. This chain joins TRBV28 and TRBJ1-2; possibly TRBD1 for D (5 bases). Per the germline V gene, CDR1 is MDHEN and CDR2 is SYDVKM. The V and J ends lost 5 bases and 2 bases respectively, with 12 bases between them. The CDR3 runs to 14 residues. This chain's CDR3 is CASSLDSANYGYTF. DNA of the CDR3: TGTGCCAGCAGTCTCGACAGCGCCAACTATGGCTACACCTTC.

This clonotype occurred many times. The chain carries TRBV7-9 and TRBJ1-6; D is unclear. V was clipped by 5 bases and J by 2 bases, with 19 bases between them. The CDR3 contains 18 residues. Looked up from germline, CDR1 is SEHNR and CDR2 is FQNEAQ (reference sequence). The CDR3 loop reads CASSRSQFRDTYNSPLHF. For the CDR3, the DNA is TGTGCCAGCAGCCGATCCCAATTCAGAGATACCTATAATTCACCCCTCCACTTT.

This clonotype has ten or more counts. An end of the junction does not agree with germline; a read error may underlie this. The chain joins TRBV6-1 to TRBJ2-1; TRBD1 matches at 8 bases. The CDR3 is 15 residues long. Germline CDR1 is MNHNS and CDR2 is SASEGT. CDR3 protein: CASSEDRGLYNEQFF. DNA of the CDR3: TGTGCCAGCAGCGAAGACAGGGGACTCTACAATGAGCAGTTCTTC.

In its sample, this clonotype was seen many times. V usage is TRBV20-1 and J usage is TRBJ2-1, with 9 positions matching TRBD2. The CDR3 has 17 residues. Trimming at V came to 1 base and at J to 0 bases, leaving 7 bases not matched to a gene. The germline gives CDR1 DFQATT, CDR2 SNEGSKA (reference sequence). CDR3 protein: CSARVASGTYSYNEQFF. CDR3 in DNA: TGCAGTGCTAGAGTGGCTAGCGGGACGTACTCCTACAATGAGCAGTTCTTC.

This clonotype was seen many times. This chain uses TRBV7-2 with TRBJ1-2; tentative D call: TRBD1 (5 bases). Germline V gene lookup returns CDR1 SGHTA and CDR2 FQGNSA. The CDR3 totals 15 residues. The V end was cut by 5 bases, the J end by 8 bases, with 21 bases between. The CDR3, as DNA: TGTGCCAGCAGCCTCCAATCTTTCCGGGGCAACGGCTACACCTTC. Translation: CASSLQSFRGNGYTF.

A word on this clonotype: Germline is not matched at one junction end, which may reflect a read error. In nucleotides, the CDR3 is TGTGCCGGCAGTTTTTCAGGGCTCGTCAACGAGCAGTACTTC. Protein sequence: CAGSFSGLVNEQYF. The chain recombines TRBV28 with TRBJ2-7; D is possibly TRBD1 (5 bases). This CDR3 is built from 14 residues. The germline gives CDR1 MDHEN, CDR2 SYDVKM.

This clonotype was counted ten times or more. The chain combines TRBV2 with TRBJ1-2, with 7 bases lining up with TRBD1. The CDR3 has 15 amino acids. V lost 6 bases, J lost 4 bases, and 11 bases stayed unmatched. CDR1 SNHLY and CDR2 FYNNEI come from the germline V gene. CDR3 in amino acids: CASRTRTGSGYGYTF. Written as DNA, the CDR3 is TGTGCCAGCAGGACCAGGACAGGATCGGGCTATGGCTACACCTTC.

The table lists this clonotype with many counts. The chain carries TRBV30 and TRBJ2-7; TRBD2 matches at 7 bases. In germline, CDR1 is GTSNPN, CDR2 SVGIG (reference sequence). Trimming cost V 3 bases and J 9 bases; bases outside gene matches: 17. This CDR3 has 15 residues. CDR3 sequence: CAWSSLRGEPTGQYF. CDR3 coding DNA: TGTGCCTGGAGCTCGCTCCGGGGGGAGCCTACGGGGCAGTACTTC.

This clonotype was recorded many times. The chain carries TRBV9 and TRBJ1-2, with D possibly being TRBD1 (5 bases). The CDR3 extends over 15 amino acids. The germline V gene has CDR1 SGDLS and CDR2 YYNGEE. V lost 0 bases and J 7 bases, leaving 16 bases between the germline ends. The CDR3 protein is CASSVVGWGVRGYTF. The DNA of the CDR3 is TGTGCCAGCAGCGTAGTTGGTTGGGGGGTCCGTGGCTACACCTTC.

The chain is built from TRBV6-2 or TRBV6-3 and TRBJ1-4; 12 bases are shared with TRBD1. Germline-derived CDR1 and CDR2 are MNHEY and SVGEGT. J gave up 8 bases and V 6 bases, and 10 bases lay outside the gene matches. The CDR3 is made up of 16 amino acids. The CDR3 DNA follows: TGTGCCAGCAGGAGGGGACAGGGGGCGATGTTCGAAAAACTGTTTTTT. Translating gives CASRRGQGAMFEKLFF.

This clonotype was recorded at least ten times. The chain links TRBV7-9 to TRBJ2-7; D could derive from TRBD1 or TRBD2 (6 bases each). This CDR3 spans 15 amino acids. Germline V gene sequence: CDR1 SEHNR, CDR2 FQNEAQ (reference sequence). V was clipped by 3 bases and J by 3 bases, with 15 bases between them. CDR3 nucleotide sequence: TGTGCCAGCAGCTTGTACGGGGGCGACTACTACGAGCAGTACTTC. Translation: CASSLYGGDYYEQYF.

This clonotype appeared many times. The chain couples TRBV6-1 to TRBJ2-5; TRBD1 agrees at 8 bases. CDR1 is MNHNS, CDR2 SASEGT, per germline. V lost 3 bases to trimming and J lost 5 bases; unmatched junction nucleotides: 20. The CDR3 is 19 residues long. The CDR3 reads CASSDPAGTGPNSGETQYF. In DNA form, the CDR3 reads TGTGCCAGCAGTGATCCAGCCGGGACAGGACCAAACTCTGGGGAGACCCAGTACTTC.

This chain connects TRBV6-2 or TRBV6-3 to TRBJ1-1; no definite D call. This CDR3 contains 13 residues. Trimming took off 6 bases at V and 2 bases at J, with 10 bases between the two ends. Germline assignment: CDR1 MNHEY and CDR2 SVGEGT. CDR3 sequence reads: CASSATDNTEAFF. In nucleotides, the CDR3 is TGTGCCAGCAGCGCTACCGATAACACTGAAGCTTTCTTT.

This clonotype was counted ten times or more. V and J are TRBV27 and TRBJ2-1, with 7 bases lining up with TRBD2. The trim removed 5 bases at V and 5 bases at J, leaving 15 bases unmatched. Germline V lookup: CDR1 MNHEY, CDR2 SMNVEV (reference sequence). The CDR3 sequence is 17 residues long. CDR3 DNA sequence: TGTGCCAGCAGTCCCTCGCCGGAGCGGGGCTTCCACAATGAGCAGTTCTTC. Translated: CASSPSPERGFHNEQFF.

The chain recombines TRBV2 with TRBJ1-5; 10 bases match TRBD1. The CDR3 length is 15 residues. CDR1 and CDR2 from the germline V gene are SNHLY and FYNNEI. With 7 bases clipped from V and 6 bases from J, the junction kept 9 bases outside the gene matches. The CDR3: CASTQGQGTGQPQHF. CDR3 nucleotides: TGTGCCAGCACCCAGGGACAGGGGACTGGTCAGCCCCAGCATTTT.

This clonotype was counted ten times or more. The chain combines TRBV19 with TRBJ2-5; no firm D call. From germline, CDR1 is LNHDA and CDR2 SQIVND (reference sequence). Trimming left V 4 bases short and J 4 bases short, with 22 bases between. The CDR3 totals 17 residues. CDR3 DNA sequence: TGTGCCAGTAGTACGCAGAGTTCCGCAAATGTTGGAGAGACCCAGTACTTC. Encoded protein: CASSTQSSANVGETQYF.

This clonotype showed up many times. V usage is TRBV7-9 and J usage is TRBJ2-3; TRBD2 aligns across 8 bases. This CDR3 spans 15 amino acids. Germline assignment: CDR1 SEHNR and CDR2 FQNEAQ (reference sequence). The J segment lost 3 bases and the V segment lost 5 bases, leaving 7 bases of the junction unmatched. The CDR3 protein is CASSLLSSGTDTQYF. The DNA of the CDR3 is TGTGCCAGCAGCCTCCTCTCTAGCGGGACAGATACGCAGTATTTT.

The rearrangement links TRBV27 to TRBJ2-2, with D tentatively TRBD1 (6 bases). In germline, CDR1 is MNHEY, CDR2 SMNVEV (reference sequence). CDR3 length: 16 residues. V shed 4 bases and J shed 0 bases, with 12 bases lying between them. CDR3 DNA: TGTGCCAGCAGTTCAGGCCCAGGGGCGAACACCGGGGAGCTGTTTTTT. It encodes CASSSGPGANTGELFF.

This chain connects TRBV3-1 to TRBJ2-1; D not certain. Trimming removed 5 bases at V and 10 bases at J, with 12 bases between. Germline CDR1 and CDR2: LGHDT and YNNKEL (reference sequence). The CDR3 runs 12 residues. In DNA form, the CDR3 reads TGTGCCAGCAGCTCCCGATATCAAGAGCAGTTCTTC. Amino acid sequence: CASSSRYQEQFF.

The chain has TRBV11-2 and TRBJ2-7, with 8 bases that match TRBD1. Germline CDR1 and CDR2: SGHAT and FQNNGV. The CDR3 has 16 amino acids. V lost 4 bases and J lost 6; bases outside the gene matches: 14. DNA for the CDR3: TGTGCCAGCAGCTCCCCGGGGCAGGGGGCTGTCGGCGAGCAGTACTTC. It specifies CASSSPGQGAVGEQYF.

CDR3 amino acids: CASSVLGGLSSGSLSYNEQYF. CDR3 nucleotide sequence: TGTGCCAGCAGCGTCCTAGGGGGTTTGAGTAGCGGGTCTCTCTCCTACAATGAGCAGTACTTC. The V and J genes are TRBV9 and TRBJ2-1; possibly TRBD2 for D (7 bases). The DNA matches TRBJ2-7 better at its end, which makes the J call doubtful. From germline, CDR1 is SGDLS and CDR2 YYNGEE. The CDR3 spans 21 residues.

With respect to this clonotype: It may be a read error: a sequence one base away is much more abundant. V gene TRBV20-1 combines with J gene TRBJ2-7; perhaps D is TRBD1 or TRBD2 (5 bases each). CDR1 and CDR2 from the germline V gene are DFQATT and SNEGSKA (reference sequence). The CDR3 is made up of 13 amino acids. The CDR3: CSARGQGDYGQYF. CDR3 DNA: TGCAGTGCTAGAGGCCAGGGCGACTACGGGCAGTACTTC.

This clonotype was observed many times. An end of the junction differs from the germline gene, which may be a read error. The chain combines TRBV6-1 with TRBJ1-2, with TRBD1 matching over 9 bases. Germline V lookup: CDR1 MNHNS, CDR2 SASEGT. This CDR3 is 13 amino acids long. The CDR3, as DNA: TGTGCCAGCGGTGACAGGGGGGGCTATGGCTACACCTTC. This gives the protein CASGDRGGYGYTF.

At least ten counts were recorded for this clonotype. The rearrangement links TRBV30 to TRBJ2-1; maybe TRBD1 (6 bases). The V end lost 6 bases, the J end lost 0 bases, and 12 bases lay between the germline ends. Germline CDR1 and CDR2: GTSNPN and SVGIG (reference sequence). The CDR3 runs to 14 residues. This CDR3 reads CACTQGSSYNEQFF. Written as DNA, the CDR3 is TGTGCCTGTACACAGGGAAGCTCCTACAATGAGCAGTTCTTC.